The present T cell receptor beta chain was sequenced within a study of cytomegalovirus exposure and HLA in healthy donors. General study points: Presence/absence analyses treated sequencing depth as roughly uniform across donors. The study dropped some indistinguishable V segments, TRBV6-2 and TRBV6-3 among them. Reported findings show TCR beta sequences accurately forecast HLA-A and HLA-B alleles in most subjects. When the data were analyzed later, several of the most significant clusters appeared to be linked to common viral pathogens.

The CDR3 length is 15 residues. Germline values: CDR1 LNHNV, CDR2 YYDKDF (reference sequence). V was clipped by 0 bases and J by 4 bases, with 11 bases between them. This clone is a singleton in its sample. No antigen is known for it. The primer mix had 60 Vbeta and 13 Jbeta primers. Data came from immunoSEQ multiplex PCR; TCRdb stores just in-frame clones and leaves some out. The table shows 110,000 or so clones, with 70% to 80% occurring only once. The genes are TRBV15 and TRBJ2-3, with a weak D call TRBD2 (5 bases). This TCR derives from a woman aged 25 to 39 in good health and CMV-seropositive. The sequencing sample was made of PBMCs. CDR3 nucleotides: TGTGCCACCAGCAGAGATCTAGCCAGCCCAGATACGCAGTATTTT. It specifies CATSRDLASPDTQYF.